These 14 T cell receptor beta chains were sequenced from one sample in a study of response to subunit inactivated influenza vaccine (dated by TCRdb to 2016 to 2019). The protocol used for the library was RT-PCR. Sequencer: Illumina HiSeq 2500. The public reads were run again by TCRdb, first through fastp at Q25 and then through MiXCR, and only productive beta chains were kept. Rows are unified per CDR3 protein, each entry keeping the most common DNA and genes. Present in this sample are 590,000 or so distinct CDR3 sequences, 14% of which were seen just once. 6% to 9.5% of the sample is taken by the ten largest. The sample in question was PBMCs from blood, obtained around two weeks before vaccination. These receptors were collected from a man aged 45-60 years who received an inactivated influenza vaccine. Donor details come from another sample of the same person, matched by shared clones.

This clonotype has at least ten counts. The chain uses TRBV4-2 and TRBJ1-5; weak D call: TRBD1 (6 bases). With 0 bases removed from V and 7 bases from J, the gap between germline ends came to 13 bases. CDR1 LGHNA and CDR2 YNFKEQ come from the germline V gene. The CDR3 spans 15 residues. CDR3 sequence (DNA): TGTGCCAGCAGCCAAGACCGACAGGTCGGGCAGCCCCAGCATTTT. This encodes CASSQDRQVGQPQHF.

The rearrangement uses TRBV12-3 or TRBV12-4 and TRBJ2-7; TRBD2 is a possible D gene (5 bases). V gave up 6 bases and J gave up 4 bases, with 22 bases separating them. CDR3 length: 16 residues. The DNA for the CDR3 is TGTGCCAGCAGCAACGGGTTCCGGGGAAACTTTTACGAGCAGTACTTC. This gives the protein CASSNGFRGNFYEQYF.

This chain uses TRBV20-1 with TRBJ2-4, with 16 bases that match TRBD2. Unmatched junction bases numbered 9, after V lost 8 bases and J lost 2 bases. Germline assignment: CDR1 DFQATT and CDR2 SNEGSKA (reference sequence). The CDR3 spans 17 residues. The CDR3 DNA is TGCAGTCCGACGGGACTAGCGGGAGGGCCATCCAAAAACATTCAGTACTTC. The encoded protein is CSPTGLAGGPSKNIQYF.

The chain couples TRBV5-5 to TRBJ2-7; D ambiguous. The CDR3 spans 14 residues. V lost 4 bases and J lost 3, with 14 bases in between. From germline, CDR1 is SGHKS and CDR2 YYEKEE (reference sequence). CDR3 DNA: TGTGCCAGCAGCCCTACAGATTACAACTACGAGCAGTACTTC. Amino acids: CASSPTDYNYEQYF.

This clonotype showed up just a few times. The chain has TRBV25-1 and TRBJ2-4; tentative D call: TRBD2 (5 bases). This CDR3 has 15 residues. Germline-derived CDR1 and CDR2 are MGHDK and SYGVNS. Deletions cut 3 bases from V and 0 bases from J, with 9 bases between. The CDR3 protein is CASSDRTLAKNIQYF. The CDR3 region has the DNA TGTGCCAGCAGTGATAGGACTTTAGCCAAAAACATTCAGTACTTC.

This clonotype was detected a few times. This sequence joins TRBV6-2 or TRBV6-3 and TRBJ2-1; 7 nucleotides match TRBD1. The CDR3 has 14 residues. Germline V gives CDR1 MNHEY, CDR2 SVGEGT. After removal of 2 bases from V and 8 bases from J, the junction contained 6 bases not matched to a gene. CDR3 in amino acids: CASSYSQGDHEQFF. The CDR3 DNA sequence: TGTGCCAGCAGTTACAGTCAGGGGGACCATGAGCAGTTCTTC.

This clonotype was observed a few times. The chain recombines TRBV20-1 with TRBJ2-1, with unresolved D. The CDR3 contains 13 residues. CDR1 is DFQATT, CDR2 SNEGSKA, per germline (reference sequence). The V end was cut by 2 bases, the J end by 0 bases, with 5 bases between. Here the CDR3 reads CSARTGSYNEQFF. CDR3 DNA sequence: TGCAGTGCTAGAACGGGCTCCTACAATGAGCAGTTCTTC.

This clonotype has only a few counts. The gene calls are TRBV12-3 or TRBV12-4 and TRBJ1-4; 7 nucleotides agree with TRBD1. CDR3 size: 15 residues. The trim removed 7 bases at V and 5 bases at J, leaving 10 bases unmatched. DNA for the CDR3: TGTGCCAGCACCAAAGACAGGGTGTGGAATGAAAAACTGTTTTTT. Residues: CASTKDRVWNEKLFF.

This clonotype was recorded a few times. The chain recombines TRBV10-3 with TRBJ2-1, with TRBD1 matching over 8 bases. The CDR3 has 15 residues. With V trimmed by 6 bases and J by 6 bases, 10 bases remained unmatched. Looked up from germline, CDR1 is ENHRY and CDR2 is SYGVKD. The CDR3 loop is CAIRDPGTGLNEQFF. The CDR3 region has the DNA TGTGCCATCAGAGATCCCGGGACAGGTCTCAATGAGCAGTTCTTC.

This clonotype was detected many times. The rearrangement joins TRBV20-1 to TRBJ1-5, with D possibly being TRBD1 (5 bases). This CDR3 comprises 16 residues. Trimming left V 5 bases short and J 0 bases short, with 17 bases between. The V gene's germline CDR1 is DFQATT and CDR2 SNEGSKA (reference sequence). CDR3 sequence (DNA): TGCAGTGCTTCTAACCCGACAGTATATAGCAATCAGCCCCAGCATTTT. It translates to CSASNPTVYSNQPQHF.

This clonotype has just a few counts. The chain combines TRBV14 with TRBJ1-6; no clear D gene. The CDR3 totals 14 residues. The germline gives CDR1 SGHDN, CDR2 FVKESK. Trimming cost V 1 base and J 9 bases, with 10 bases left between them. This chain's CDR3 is CASSQVGGSSPLHF. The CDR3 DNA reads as TGTGCCAGCAGCCAAGTCGGAGGGAGTTCACCCCTCCACTTT.

Here the CDR3 reads CASSLGGDEKLFF. CDR3 in DNA: TGTGCCAGCAGCTTAGGTGGGGATGAAAAACTGTTTTTT. The V and J genes are TRBV7-9 and TRBJ1-4; D is undetermined. This CDR3 has 13 residues. Germline V gene data show CDR1 as SEHNR and CDR2 as FQNEAQ (reference sequence). V shed 1 base and J shed 6 bases, with 6 bases lying between them.

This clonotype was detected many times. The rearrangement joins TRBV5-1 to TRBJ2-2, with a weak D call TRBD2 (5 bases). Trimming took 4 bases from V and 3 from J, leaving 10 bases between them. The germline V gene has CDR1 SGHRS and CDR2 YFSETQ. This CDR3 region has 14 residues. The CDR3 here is CASSKLGDTGELFF. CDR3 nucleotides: TGCGCCAGCAGCAAGCTCGGGGACACCGGGGAGCTGTTTTTT.

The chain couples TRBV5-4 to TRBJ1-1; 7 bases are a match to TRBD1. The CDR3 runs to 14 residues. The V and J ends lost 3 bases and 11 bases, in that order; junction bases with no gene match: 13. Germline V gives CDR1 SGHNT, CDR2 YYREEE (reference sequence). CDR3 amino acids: CASSSRDRAGEAFF. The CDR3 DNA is TGTGCCAGCAGCTCCCGAGACAGGGCCGGGGAGGCTTTCTTT.